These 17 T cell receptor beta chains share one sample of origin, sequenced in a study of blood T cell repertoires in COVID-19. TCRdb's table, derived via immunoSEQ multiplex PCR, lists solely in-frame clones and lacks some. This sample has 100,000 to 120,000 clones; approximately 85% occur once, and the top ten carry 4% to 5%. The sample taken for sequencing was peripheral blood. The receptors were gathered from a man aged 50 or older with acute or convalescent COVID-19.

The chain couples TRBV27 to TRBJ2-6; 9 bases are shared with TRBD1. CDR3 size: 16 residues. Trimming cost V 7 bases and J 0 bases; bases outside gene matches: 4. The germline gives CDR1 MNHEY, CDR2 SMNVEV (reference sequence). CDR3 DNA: TGTGCCAGCAAGGGACAGGGACCCTCTGGGGCCAACGTCCTGACTTTC. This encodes CASKGQGPSGANVLTF.

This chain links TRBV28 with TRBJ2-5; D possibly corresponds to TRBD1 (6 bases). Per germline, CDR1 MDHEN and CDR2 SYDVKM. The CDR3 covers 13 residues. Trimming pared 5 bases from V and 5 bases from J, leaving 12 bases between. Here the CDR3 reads CASSLGATETQYF. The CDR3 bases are TGTGCCAGCAGTCTGGGGGCCACCGAGACCCAGTACTTC.

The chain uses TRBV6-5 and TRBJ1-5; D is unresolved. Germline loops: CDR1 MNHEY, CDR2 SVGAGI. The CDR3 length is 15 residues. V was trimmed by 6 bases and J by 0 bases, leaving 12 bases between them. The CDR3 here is CASRPQSVSNQPQHF. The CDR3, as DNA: TGTGCCAGCAGGCCACAGTCAGTTAGCAATCAGCCCCAGCATTTT.

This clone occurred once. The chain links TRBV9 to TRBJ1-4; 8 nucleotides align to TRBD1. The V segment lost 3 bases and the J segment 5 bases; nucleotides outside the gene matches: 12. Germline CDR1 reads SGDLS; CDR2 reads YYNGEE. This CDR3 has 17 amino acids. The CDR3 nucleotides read TGTGCCAGCAGCGGATCCCCACAGGGGGGACAGAATGAAAAACTGTTTTTT. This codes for CASSGSPQGGQNEKLFF.

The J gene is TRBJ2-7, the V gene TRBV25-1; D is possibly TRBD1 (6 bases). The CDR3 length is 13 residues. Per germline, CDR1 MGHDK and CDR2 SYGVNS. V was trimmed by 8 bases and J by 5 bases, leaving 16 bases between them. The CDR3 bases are TGTGCCAGCGGGTACACAGGGATCAACGAGCAGTACTTC. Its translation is CASGYTGINEQYF.

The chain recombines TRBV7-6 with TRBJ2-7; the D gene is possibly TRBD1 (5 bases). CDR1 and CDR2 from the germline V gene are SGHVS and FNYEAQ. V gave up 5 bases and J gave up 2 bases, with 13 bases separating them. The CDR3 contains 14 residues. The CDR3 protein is CASSPRSGPYEQYF. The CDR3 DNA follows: TGTGCCAGCAGCCCACGGTCAGGGCCCTACGAGCAGTACTTC.

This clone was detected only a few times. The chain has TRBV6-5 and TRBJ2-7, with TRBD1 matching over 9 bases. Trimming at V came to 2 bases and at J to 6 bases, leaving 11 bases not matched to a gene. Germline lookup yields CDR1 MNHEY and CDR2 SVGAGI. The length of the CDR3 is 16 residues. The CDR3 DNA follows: TGTGCCAGCAGTTACGTTAAGGGACAGGGAACCTCCGAGCAGTACTTC. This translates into CASSYVKGQGTSEQYF.

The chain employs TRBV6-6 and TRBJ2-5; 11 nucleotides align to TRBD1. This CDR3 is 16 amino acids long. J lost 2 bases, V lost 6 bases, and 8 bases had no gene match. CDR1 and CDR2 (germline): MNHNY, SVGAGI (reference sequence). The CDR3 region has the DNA TGTGCCAGCAGAAGGACAGGGGGCGCGGTACAAGAGACCCAGTACTTC. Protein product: CASRRTGGAVQETQYF.

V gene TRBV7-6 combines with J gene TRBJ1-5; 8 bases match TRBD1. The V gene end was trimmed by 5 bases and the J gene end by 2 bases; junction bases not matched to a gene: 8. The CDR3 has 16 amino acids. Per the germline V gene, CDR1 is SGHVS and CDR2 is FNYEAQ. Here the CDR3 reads CASSMGTGLGNQPQHF. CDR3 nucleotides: TGTGCCAGCAGCATGGGGACAGGTTTGGGCAATCAGCCCCAGCATTTT.

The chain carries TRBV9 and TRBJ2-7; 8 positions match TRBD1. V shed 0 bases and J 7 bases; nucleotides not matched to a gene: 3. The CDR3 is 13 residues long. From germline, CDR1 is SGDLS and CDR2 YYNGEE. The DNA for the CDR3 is TGTGCCAGCAGCGTAGCGACAGGGGAAGAGCAGTACTTC. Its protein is CASSVATGEEQYF.

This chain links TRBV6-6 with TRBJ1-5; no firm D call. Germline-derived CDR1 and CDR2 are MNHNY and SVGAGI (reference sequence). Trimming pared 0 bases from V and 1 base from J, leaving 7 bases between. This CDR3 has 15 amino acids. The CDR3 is CASSYSSQSNQPQHF. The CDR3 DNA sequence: TGTGCCAGCAGTTACTCGAGCCAAAGCAATCAGCCCCAGCATTTT.

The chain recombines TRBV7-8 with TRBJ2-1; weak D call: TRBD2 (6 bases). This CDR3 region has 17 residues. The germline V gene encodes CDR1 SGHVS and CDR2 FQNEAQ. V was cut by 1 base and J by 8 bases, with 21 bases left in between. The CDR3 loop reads CASSLDFAGSPIYEQFF. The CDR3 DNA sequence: TGTGCCAGCAGCTTAGATTTCGCGGGAAGCCCGATTTATGAGCAGTTCTTC.

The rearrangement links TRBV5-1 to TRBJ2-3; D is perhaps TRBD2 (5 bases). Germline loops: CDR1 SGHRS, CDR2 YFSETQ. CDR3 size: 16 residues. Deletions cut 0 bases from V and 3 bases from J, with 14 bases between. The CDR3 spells CASSLGRLTGTDTQYF. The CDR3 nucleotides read TGCGCCAGCAGCTTGGGGAGACTAACGGGGACAGATACGCAGTATTTT.

Here the CDR3 DNA reads TGTGCCAGCAGCCCTTCACCGGGACACACCTATCGGGCCAAAAACATTCAGTACTTC. Its protein is CASSPSPGHTYRAKNIQYF. This chain uses TRBV27 with TRBJ2-4, with D possibly being TRBD1 (6 bases). The CDR3 contains 19 residues. Germline-derived CDR1 and CDR2 are MNHEY and SMNVEV (reference sequence). The V end lost 6 bases, the J end lost 1 base, and 25 bases lay between the germline ends.

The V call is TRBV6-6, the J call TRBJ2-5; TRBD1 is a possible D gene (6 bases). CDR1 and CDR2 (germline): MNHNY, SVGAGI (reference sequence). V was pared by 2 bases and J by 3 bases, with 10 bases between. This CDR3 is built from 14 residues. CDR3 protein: CASSYARTEETQYF. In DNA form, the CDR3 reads TGTGCCAGCAGTTACGCGAGGACAGAAGAGACCCAGTACTTC.

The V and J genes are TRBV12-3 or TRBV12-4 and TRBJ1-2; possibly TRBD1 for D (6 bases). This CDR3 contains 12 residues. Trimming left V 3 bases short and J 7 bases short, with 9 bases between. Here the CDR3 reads CASSFLGAGYTF. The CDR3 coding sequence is TGTGCCAGCAGTTTTTTGGGGGCTGGCTACACCTTC.

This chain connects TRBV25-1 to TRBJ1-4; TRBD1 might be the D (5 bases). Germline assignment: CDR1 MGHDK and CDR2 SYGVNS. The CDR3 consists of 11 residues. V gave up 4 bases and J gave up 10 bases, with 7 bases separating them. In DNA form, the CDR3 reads TGTGCCAGCAGTGGACAGCGAAAACTGTTTTTT. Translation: CASSGQRKLFF.